The present entry profiles one T cell receptor beta chain with its context. Its cognate antigen has yet to be identified. Base qualities are missing; no much larger clone stands one base away. The cohort consisted of 666 healthy bone marrow donors. At the time of sampling, every cohort member was nominally healthy, though immune exposures that went unrecorded were likely present. The donor was CMV seropositive and was included in the group of around 300 seropositive cohort members. Every donor gave a peripheral blood sample, and the peripheral blood mononuclear cells from that sample were used for TCR beta sequencing. The Qiagen DNeasy Blood Extraction Kit was used to extract genomic DNA from the blood cell samples. The data originate from a study of cytomegalovirus exposure and HLA in healthy donors (dated by TCRdb to the late 2010s). A note on the overall study: According to an earlier analysis of 550 to 700 of the donors, about 179 million T cells yielded over 90 million unique TCR beta sequences and 250 to 350 Gb of sequence data. Roughly 300 gigabases of sequencing data and 80 million or so unique TCR sequences were included in an early release covering roughly 600 HLA-typed donors. Of the 300 to 500 genotyped donors, more than 75% were placed in the genetic ancestry cluster associated with self-reported Caucasian donors. The study aimed to test whether cataloging public T cell receptors could reveal signatures of past pathogen exposure. The study profiled the T cell repertoires of 500 to 800 subjects by immunosequencing and related them to cytomegalovirus serostatus. Along with the approximately 620-subject first cohort, a separate validation cohort of around 110 different subjects was used. To predict cytomegalovirus infection status, the study brought together high-throughput TCR immunosequencing, statistical association of individual TCRs with disease status, and machine learning. A later analysis re-analyzed previously published TCR beta repertoires from roughly 690 donors and added high-resolution HLA genotyping to study TCR occurrence patterns. Rather than using new phenotypic data, the later analysis identified candidate immune exposures from TCR beta sequences and from how often those sequences occurred across donors. An earlier analysis of 587 of the donors applied high-throughput TCR beta sequencing to assess whether each TCR beta V gene segment acted as functional or pseudogenic. Donor age, sex, ethnicity and CMV serostatus were compiled together with the repertoire data. Genome-wide SNP genotypes for about three fifths of the roughly 670 donors were used in a later genetic analysis, which treated that subset as a discovery cohort. All discovery cohort repertoires had been generated on a single sequencing platform. Class I and class II HLA loci were covered by the typing at four-digit resolution. Typing coverage differed by locus: A, B, C, DRB1 and DQB1 were typed in roughly 629-630 donors, DQA1 in approximately 520, DPA1 in around 580, and DPB1 in roughly 450. Roughly five DR-DQ haplotypes were handled as single units for association and clustering because linkage in the cohort was strong. Among about 370 genotyped donors of the cohort, an average of around 250,000 unique TCR beta nucleotide sequences was sequenced per donor, of which roughly 17% were non-productive. Results the study describes overall, beyond this receptor: In a later analysis, 15,000 to 20,000 TCR beta sequences were associated with specific HLA alleles at a false discovery rate of 0.05. In this cohort, only TCR beta chains were sequenced, and detectable features were limited by the absence of alpha or paired-chain data. The 87-base-pair reads could not distinguish some IMGT-functional V segments, including TRBV6-2 and TRBV6-3, so those segments were excluded. In both the original and validation cohorts, the classifier was reported to diagnose cytomegalovirus status with high specificity and sensitivity. Correlated functional status among segregating V segments might be attributable to linkage disequilibrium, but an unknown experimental factor could not be ruled out. An association between a missense DCLRE1C variant and V-gene and J-gene trimming of TCR beta chains was found in a later genetic analysis and replicated in an independent cohort. A few of the identified cytomegalovirus-associated TCR beta chains were confirmed in vitro to be specific for cytomegalovirus antigens. A further reported finding was that TCR beta sequences accurately predicted the HLA-A and HLA-B alleles for most subjects in the first cohort. In a later analysis, most CMV-associated TCR beta chains were found to appear HLA-restricted, with HLA associations seemingly driven largely by CMV exposure. Because some donors lacked HLA typing at each locus, the association tests relied only on the typed subset. The only immune exposure information available for the cohort was CMV serostatus. Across donors, most TCR sequences were observed very rarely, whereas some public TCRs were present in many individuals. According to the authors, the approach could potentially be generalized to other disease states and immunological phenotypes. According to a later analysis, parvovirus B19, influenza, CMV and Epstein-Barr virus appeared linked to several top co-occurrence clusters. Because counts were too low, more than 15 rarely observed V segments, including chromosome 9 orphons, were left out of the earlier analysis of about 500 of the donors. In an earlier analysis of fewer than 750 of the donors, most TCR beta V segments were observed in productive rearrangements about 87% or about 30% of the time, broadly matching IMGT annotations. According to a later analysis, TCR association rates differed among HLA loci, with DRB1 alleles showing the most associated TCRs and HLA-C alleles showing the fewest. The study gave a list of about 160 TCR beta chains associated with cytomegalovirus. A later genetic analysis reported fewer N-insertions in productive TCRs among donors in an Asian-associated ancestry cluster than the roughly 650-donor mean. Roughly uniform sequencing depth across donors was assumed in presence/absence analyses, although this assumption may not hold. A group of highly shared sequence variants was considered likely to be a technical artifact of the sequencing pipeline. When HLA alleles, especially DR and DQ, strongly co-occurred, TCR associations were difficult to assign to individual alleles. In a later analysis, HLA-associated TCR beta chains showed more clonal expansion and lower generation probabilities than non-associated chains that were equally common.

Library prep was done by the immunoSEQ multiplex PCR assay. For the multiplex PCR, a mixture combining 60 forward primers for TCR Vbeta segments and 13 reverse primers for TCR Jbeta segments was used. A multiplex PCR assay on genomic DNA amplified the CDR3 region of rearranged TCR beta genes. On the Illumina HiSeq System, the amplified TCR beta libraries were sequenced as 87-base-pair reads. The paper's data handling went like this. In a later analysis, approximately 74 million unique TCR beta chains were counted across the 650 to 700 repertoires, and around 11 million of these chains were shared by at least two donors. Raw reads were error-corrected and collapsed into unique sequences by a nearest-neighbor algorithm in which closely related sequences were merged to remove PCR and sequencing errors. V, D and J gene segments were assigned by aligning CDR3 sequences to IMGT reference sequences. Each retained sequence needed at least a six-nucleotide match to both a V gene segment and a J gene segment. Rearrangements were classified as productive when the CDR3 lacked stop codons and remained in frame with V and J, and all other rearrangements were classified as non-productive. CDR3 was defined by IMGT convention, running from the second conserved V-encoded cysteine to the conserved J-encoded phenylalanine. The earlier analysis of about 590 of the donors excluded sequences that lacked an unambiguous match to a single V gene segment. In an earlier analysis of 587 of the donors, a V segment was called functional when productive rearrangements were above 56.7%, and segregating when the standard deviation between donors exceeded 5%. A statistical classification framework was built for diagnosing cytomegalovirus status from the catalog of TCR beta chain sequences. In a later analysis, V and J genes were assigned by comparing TCR nucleotide sequences against IMGT/GENE-DB human TR gene sequences. A later analysis assigned CDR3 sequences and most-parsimonious VDJ recombination scenarios with the TCRdist pipeline. In a later analysis, every TCR beta chain was defined by the combination of its CDR3 amino acid sequence and its V-gene family, and reads without a unique V-gene family were dropped. As a way to deal with suspected cross-contamination and a sequencing artifact, a later analysis dropped 500 to 700 nucleotide sequences that were highly shared and had low generation probability. In a later analysis, a clonal expansion index for each public chain was calculated from normalized within-repertoire ranks of inferred template counts. Generation probabilities in a later analysis came from a VDJ recombination model fitted to out-of-frame rearrangements, and those results were checked against IGoR. In a later analysis, hypergeometric tests were used to score TCR-TCR, TCR-HLA and TCR-CMV co-occurrence, with a repertoire-size bias correction applied to TCR pairs. A later analysis estimated false discovery rates by permuting HLA or CMV assignments 20 times. A later analysis grouped co-occurring TCRs with DBSCAN, adding TCRdist sequence similarity when clustering within HLA-allele-positive subsets. For co-occurrence clustering, repertoires with fewer than 30,000 or more than 120,000 public chains were excluded, along with about five repertoires with anomalous nucleotide sharing. The table comes from immuneACCESS by way of TCRdb, which keeps in-frame sequences with V and J called. Part of the clones is missing from these tables; in studies checked, under half for an unresolved V gene and the rest for unknown reasons. For V, J and clone size, that table is used; D and trimming come from the DNA. The sample table lists under 200,000 clones, over 70% of them with a count of one. Roughly 6.4% of the sample rests with the top ten.

At the junction V is shortened by 5 bases and J by 7 bases; bases outside the gene matches: 7. The germline V gene (reference sequence) sets CDR1 to SEHNR and CDR2 to FQNEAQ. The CDR3, from cysteine to phenylalanine, totals 14 residues. Only CDR3 DNA is held: 42 bases, read in frame from base 1. The sample taken for sequencing was PBMCs. This TCR was sampled from a woman between 40 and 55 years old in good health and CMV-seropositive. The chain uses TRBV7-9 and TRBJ2-1, with 8 junctional bases fitting TRBD1. The encoded CDR3 is CASSPRTGSNEQFF. The bases read TGTGCCAGCAGCCCTAGGACAGGGTCGAATGAGCAGTTCTTC.